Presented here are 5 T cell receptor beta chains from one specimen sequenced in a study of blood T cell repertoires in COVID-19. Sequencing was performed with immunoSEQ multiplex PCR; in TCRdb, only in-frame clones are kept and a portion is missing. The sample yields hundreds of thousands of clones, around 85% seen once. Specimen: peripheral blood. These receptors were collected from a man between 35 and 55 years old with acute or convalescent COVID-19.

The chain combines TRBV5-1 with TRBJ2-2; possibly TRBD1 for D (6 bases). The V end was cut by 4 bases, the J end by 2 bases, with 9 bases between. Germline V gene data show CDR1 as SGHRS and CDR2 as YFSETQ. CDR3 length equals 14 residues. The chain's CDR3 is CASSQGYNTGELFF. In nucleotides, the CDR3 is TGCGCCAGCAGCCAGGGGTATAACACCGGGGAGCTGTTTTTT.

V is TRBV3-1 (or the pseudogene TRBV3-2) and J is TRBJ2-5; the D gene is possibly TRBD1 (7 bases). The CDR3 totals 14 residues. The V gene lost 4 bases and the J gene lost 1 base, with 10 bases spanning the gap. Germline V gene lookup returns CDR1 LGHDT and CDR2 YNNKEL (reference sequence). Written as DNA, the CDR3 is TGTGCCAGCAGCCGGGGGGACAGCCAAGAGACCCAGTACTTC. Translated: CASSRGDSQETQYF.

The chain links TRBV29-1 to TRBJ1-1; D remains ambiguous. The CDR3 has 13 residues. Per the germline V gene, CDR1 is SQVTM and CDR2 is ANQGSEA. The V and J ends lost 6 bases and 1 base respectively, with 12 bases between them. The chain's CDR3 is CSVTKGGNTEAFF. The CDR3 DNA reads TGCAGCGTGACTAAGGGTGGGAACACTGAAGCTTTCTTT.

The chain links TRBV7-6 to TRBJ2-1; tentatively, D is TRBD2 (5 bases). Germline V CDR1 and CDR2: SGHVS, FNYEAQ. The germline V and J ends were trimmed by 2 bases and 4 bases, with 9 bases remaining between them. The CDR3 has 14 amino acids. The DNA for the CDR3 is TGTGCCAGCAGCTTACGCCGGGGTTACAATGAGCAGTTCTTC. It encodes CASSLRRGYNEQFF.

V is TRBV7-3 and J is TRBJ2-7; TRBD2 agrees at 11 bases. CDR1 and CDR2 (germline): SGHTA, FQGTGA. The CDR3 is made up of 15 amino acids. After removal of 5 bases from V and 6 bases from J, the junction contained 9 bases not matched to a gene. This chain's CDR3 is CASSPLAGGSREQYF. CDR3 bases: TGTGCCAGCAGCCCGTTAGCGGGAGGGAGTCGCGAGCAGTACTTC.